These 19 T cell receptor beta chains were sequenced from one sample in a study of T-cell memory formation after mild COVID-19. TCRdb fed the 5' RACE reads into MiXCR, producing one record per CDR3 protein. The table records roughly 130,000 distinct CDR3 sequences, about a sixth of them present only once. Sequenced input: PBMCs or a T cell subset sorted from them (not recorded which). The source of these receptors is a man between 18 and 35 years old who had mild COVID-19 (a few samples of this study predate the infection). Cell type and time point are not known.

The rearrangement uses TRBV7-9 and TRBJ1-1; 7 bases are a match to TRBD1. The CDR3 has 12 amino acids. From germline, CDR1 is SEHNR and CDR2 FQNEAQ (reference sequence). With V trimmed by 5 bases and J by 11 bases, 8 bases remained unmatched. The CDR3 loop is CASSPQEGQAFF. CDR3 DNA sequence: TGTGCCAGCAGCCCCCAAGAGGGACAGGCTTTCTTT.

This clonotype was observed a few times. CDR3 region: CASSQAGGAQPQYGYTF. DNA for the CDR3: TGTGCCAGCAGCCAAGCCGGGGGGGCGCAGCCTCAGTATGGCTACACCTTC. The J gene is TRBJ1-2, the V gene TRBV4-2, with D possibly TRBD1 on 6 matching bases. V was cut by 1 base and J by 5 bases, with 20 bases left in between. This CDR3 comprises 17 residues. The germline CDR1 and CDR2 sequences are LGHNA and YNFKEQ.

This chain joins TRBV28 and TRBJ2-5, with 8 positions matching TRBD2. CDR1 is MDHEN and CDR2 is SYDVKM in the germline V gene. The CDR3 is made up of 16 amino acids. V shed 6 bases and J 5 bases; nucleotides not matched to a gene: 14. CDR3 nucleotide sequence: TGTGCCAGCAGCCCTTCCCCAGGCGGGGGGTTCGAGACCCAGTACTTC. It encodes CASSPSPGGGFETQYF.

The rearrangement joins TRBV5-1 to TRBJ1-6; D is unclear. V was trimmed by 3 bases and J by 1 base, leaving 14 bases between them. The CDR3 is 17 residues long. CDR1 is SGHRS and CDR2 is YFSETQ in the germline V gene. Here the CDR3 DNA reads TGCGCCAGCAGCTCATACTCGAGGAGGTCCTATAATTCACCCCTCCACTTT. This codes for CASSSYSRRSYNSPLHF.

V and J are TRBV4-1 and TRBJ2-5, with no clear D. The CDR3 sequence is 16 residues long. Germline values: CDR1 MGHRA, CDR2 YSYEKL. Trimming removed 0 bases from V and 5 bases from J, with 16 bases in between. CDR3 region: CASSQDSVRLLETQYF. For the CDR3, the DNA is TGCGCCAGCAGCCAAGATTCGGTGCGACTCCTGGAGACCCAGTACTTC.

The CDR3 coding sequence is TGTGCCAGCACCAGACTAGCGGGGAACACCGGGGAGCTGTTTTTT. Translation gives CASTRLAGNTGELFF. J is TRBJ2-2 and V is TRBV28, with 10 bases fitting TRBD2. CDR3 length equals 15 residues. Germline V gene lookup returns CDR1 MDHEN and CDR2 SYDVKM. V was clipped by 7 bases and J by 1 base; unmatched bases: 3.

The chain is built from TRBV9 and TRBJ2-2, with 8 positions matching TRBD1. Germline CDR1 SGDLS, CDR2 YYNGEE. This CDR3 has 14 amino acids. V dropped 5 bases and J dropped 1; count of bases not matched to a gene: 1. CDR3 region: CASSDRGNTGELFF. For the CDR3, the DNA is TGTGCCAGCAGTGACAGGGGGAACACCGGGGAGCTGTTTTTT.

The table lists this clonotype with a few counts. The gene calls are TRBV6-5 and TRBJ2-7; no definite D call. The CDR3 loop spans 13 amino acids. The germline gives CDR1 MNHEY, CDR2 SVGAGI. V was clipped by 4 bases and J by 5 bases, with 12 bases between them. As DNA, the CDR3 is TGTGCCAGCAGTTCCCCACTGGCAGACGAGCAGTACTTC. This codes for CASSSPLADEQYF.

This chain links TRBV5-1 with TRBJ2-3, with TRBD2 matching over 7 bases. This CDR3 contains 16 residues. From germline, CDR1 is SGHRS and CDR2 YFSETQ. V shed 0 bases and J 3 bases; nucleotides not matched to a gene: 7. The CDR3 loop is CASSLGPGGGTDTQYF. In DNA form, the CDR3 reads TGCGCCAGCAGCTTGGGTCCGGGCGGGGGAACAGATACGCAGTATTTT.

This clonotype was seen only a few times. The chain carries TRBV5-1 and TRBJ1-2, with D unresolved. The V gene's germline CDR1 is SGHRS and CDR2 YFSETQ. This CDR3 has 13 amino acids. Trimming stripped 1 base from V and 7 bases from J, with 11 bases between. The CDR3 DNA is TGCGCCAGCAGCTTGCGAGCCGAGGGTGGCTACACCTTC. Protein: CASSLRAEGGYTF. Supplemented by reference TRBV5-1 and TRBJ1-2, the full variable domain reads KAGVTQTPRYLIKTRGQQVTLSCSPISGHRSVSWYQQTPGQGLQFLFEYFSETQRNKGNFPGRFSGRQFSNSRSEMNVSTLELGDSALYLCASSLRAEGGYTFGSGTRLTVV.

The chain recombines TRBV28 with TRBJ2-7, with D possibly being TRBD1 or TRBD2 (5 bases each). Germline lookup yields CDR1 MDHEN and CDR2 SYDVKM. The CDR3 is 11 amino acids. This chain's CDR3 is CASSLRGKVDV. The CDR3 nucleotides are TGTGCCAGCAGTTTGAGGGGAAAAGTGGACGTC.

This chain links TRBV27 with TRBJ2-5; 10 positions agree with TRBD2. Germline-derived CDR1 and CDR2 are MNHEY and SMNVEV (reference sequence). This CDR3 has 17 residues. Losses at the gene ends were 4 bases for V and 3 bases for J; bases not matched to a gene: 11. Written as DNA, the CDR3 is TGTGCCAGCAGTTCATGGGCTAGCGGGGGTGTAGAAGAGACCCAGTACTTC. It translates to CASSSWASGGVEETQYF.

This clonotype was picked up one time. The rearrangement joins TRBV7-2 to TRBJ2-7; D may match TRBD1 or TRBD2 (7 bases each). Per germline, CDR1 SGHTA and CDR2 FQGNSA. The CDR3 has 16 amino acids. With 7 bases removed from V and 2 bases from J, the gap between germline ends came to 21 bases. CDR3 protein: CASNRRGRGPPYEQYV. The CDR3 coding sequence is TGTGCCAGCAACAGAAGGGGGCGGGGGCCGCCCTACGAGCAGTACGTC.

The sample holds many counts of this clonotype. The CDR3 spells CASSYLAKVFYGYTF. DNA for the CDR3: TGTGCCAGCAGCTATTTAGCGAAGGTGTTCTATGGCTACACCTTC. The chain recombines TRBV6-6 with TRBJ1-2, with D unresolved. The CDR3 extends over 15 amino acids. V lost 6 bases and J 4 bases, leaving 18 bases between the germline ends. Germline CDR1 reads MNHNY; CDR2 reads SVGAGI (reference sequence).

The rearrangement links TRBV4-1 to TRBJ1-5; D ambiguous. Trimming took 4 bases from V and 5 from J, leaving 15 bases between them. The CDR3 is made up of 15 amino acids. Germline V gene lookup returns CDR1 MGHRA and CDR2 YSYEKL. CDR3 nucleotide sequence: TGCGCCAGCAGCCGGTCGACCGGCCGTGATCAGCCCCAGCATTTT. The encoded protein is CASSRSTGRDQPQHF.

For this clonotype: One base away lies a much larger clone, so this may be a sequencing read error. This chain links TRBV5-4 with TRBJ2-3; 7 bases align to TRBD1. CDR1 and CDR2 (germline): SGHNT, YYREEE (reference sequence). With V trimmed by 5 bases and J by 3 bases, 3 bases remained unmatched. This CDR3 comprises 13 residues. The CDR3 DNA reads as TGTGCCAGCAGGTCGGGACAGACAGATACGCAGTATTTT. Its translation is CASRSGQTDTQYF.

This clonotype was seen more than once but under ten times. The chain links TRBV5-1 to TRBJ1-1; TRBD1 matches at 8 bases. V trimming: 0 bases; J trimming: 1 base; junction bases outside the gene matches: 8. The CDR3 runs 17 residues. Germline V gives CDR1 SGHRS, CDR2 YFSETQ. The DNA of the CDR3 is TGCGCCAGCAGCTTGGAACGCTGGACAGGGAAGAACACTGAAGCTTTCTTT. This translates into CASSLERWTGKNTEAFF.

This clonotype was counted ten times or more. This chain connects TRBV5-1 to TRBJ2-1; 11 bases fit TRBD2. The ends lost 2 bases at V and 1 base at J; junction bases unmatched: 2. This CDR3 contains 16 residues. Germline CDR1 and CDR2: SGHRS and YFSETQ. CDR3 sequence reads: CASSFSSGGSYNEQFF. CDR3 nucleotide sequence: TGCGCCAGCAGCTTCTCTAGCGGGGGGTCCTACAATGAGCAGTTCTTC.

The chain is built from TRBV7-2 and TRBJ2-1; 9 bases agree with TRBD2. The CDR3 covers 16 residues. J was trimmed by 8 bases and V by 5 bases; bases with no gene match: 13. CDR1 is SGHTA and CDR2 is FQGNSA in the germline V gene. The DNA of the CDR3 is TGTGCCAGCAGCGTACCTCGGGGGACTAGCTTCCATGAGCAGTTCTTC. Its translation is CASSVPRGTSFHEQFF.